These 24 T cell receptor beta chains originate from one sample sequenced in a study of blood T cell repertoires in COVID-19. Only in-frame clones appear in the TCRdb table, and some are missing; sequencing was by immunoSEQ multiplex PCR. Seen here are roughly 200,000 clones, over 70% observed once, and the top ten hold approximately 7.9%. Sequenced: peripheral blood. These receptors all come from an elderly woman with acute or convalescent COVID-19.

The chain recombines TRBV5-5 with TRBJ2-2; D possibly corresponds to TRBD1 (6 bases). The CDR3 totals 15 residues. Trimming took 5 bases from V and 4 from J, leaving 15 bases between them. Germline V CDR1 and CDR2: SGHKS, YYEKEE (reference sequence). The CDR3 DNA reads TGTGCCAGCAGTCCAGGGGTCGCGGGCACCGGGGAGCTGTTTTTT. It encodes CASSPGVAGTGELFF.

This chain joins TRBV27 and TRBJ2-7; 10 nucleotides match TRBD2. This CDR3 spans 13 amino acids. From germline, CDR1 is MNHEY and CDR2 SMNVEV (reference sequence). The V and J ends lost 6 bases and 7 bases, in that order; junction bases with no gene match: 6. In DNA, the CDR3 is TGTGCCAGCAGAACTAGCGGGGAGTATGAGCAGTACTTC. This codes for CASRTSGEYEQYF.

This rearrangement joins TRBV2 to TRBJ1-4; a weak D match, TRBD1 (6 bases). The length of the CDR3 is 13 residues. V lost 5 bases and J lost 7, with 11 bases in between. Germline CDR1 SNHLY, CDR2 FYNNEI. CDR3 region: CASSQGMAEKLFF. The DNA for the CDR3 is TGTGCCAGCAGTCAGGGGATGGCTGAAAAACTGTTTTTT. Full variable domain (missing parts from reference TRBV2 and TRBJ1-4): EPEVTQTPSHQVTQMGQEVILRCVPISNHLYFYWYRQILGQKVEFLVSFYNNEISEKSEIFDDQFSVERPDGSNFTLKIRSTKLEDSAMYFCASSQGMAEKLFFGSGTQLSVL.

The chain couples TRBV28 to TRBJ1-1; D remains ambiguous. CDR1 is MDHEN and CDR2 is SYDVKM in the germline V gene. The V and J ends lost 5 bases and 6 bases respectively, with 16 bases between them. The CDR3 extends over 14 amino acids. Written as DNA, the CDR3 is TGTGCCAGCAGTCCGCCCTCCCCCCTACCTGAAGCTTTCTTT. Its translation: CASSPPSPLPEAFF.

The count of this clone is one. The J gene is TRBJ2-1, the V gene TRBV7-2, with TRBD2 identical over 12 bases. V dropped 5 bases and J dropped 7; count of bases not matched to a gene: 6. CDR1 is SGHTA and CDR2 is FQGNSA in the germline V gene. The length of the CDR3 is 15 residues. In DNA, the CDR3 is TGTGCCAGCAGCCGGACTAGCGGGGCCAATAATGAGCAGTTCTTC. Translated, it gives CASSRTSGANNEQFF. The full variable domain, its missing parts supplied by reference TRBV7-2 and TRBJ2-1, is GAGVSQSPSNKVTEKGKDVELRCDPISGHTALYWYRQSLGQGLEFLIYFQGNSAPDKSGLPSDRFSAERTGGSVSTLTIQRTQQEDSAVYLCASSRTSGANNEQFFGPGTRLTVL.

This clone was detected ten times or more. The chain couples TRBV2 to TRBJ1-3; D possibly corresponds to TRBD1 (5 bases). Germline V gives CDR1 SNHLY, CDR2 FYNNEI. The V end was cut by 7 bases, the J end by 4 bases, with 11 bases between. This CDR3 is 13 amino acids long. In nucleotides, the CDR3 is TGTGCCAGCAAGGGGAACTCCGGAAACACCATATATTTT. As protein: CASKGNSGNTIYF. Looking up the rest from reference TRBV2 and TRBJ1-3 gives the full variable domain: EPEVTQTPSHQVTQMGQEVILRCVPISNHLYFYWYRQILGQKVEFLVSFYNNEISEKSEIFDDQFSVERPDGSNFTLKIRSTKLEDSAMYFCASKGNSGNTIYFGEGSWLTVV.

This clone occurred a few times. CDR3 in amino acids: CASSQVPSGRASEQFF. CDR3 DNA sequence: TGTGCCAGCAGCCAAGTCCCCAGCGGGAGAGCCAGTGAGCAGTTCTTC. This rearrangement joins TRBV3-1 (or the pseudogene TRBV3-2) to TRBJ2-1; 8 bases are shared with TRBD2. The CDR3 length is 16 residues. The V gene end was trimmed by 1 base and the J gene end by 9 bases; junction bases not matched to a gene: 11. Germline V gives CDR1 LGHDT, CDR2 YNNKEL (reference sequence).

The gene calls are TRBV5-4 and TRBJ1-2; tentatively, D is TRBD1 (5 bases). V lost 0 bases, J lost 5 bases, and 17 bases lay in between. There are 16 residues in the CDR3. From germline, CDR1 is SGHNT and CDR2 YYREEE (reference sequence). This CDR3 is CASSLVGDLHPYGYTF. DNA for the CDR3: TGTGCCAGCAGCTTGGTGGGGGACTTACACCCTTATGGCTACACCTTC. The full variable domain, with the rest looked up from reference TRBV5-4 and TRBJ1-2, is ETGVTQSPTHLIKTRGQQVTLRCSSQSGHNTVSWYQQALGQGPQFIFQYYREEENGRGNFPPRFSGLQFPNYSSELNVNALELDDSALYLCASSLVGDLHPYGYTFGSGTRLTVV.

This clone was counted many times. J is TRBJ2-1 and V is TRBV11-2, with TRBD2 matching 7 bases. This CDR3 spans 12 amino acids. The ends lost 2 bases at V and 9 bases at J; junction bases unmatched: 1. Germline assignment: CDR1 SGHAT and CDR2 FQNNGV. CDR3 sequence: CASSLWGGEQFF. The CDR3 DNA follows: TGTGCCAGCAGCTTATGGGGGGGTGAGCAGTTCTTC.

This chain connects TRBV5-5 to TRBJ2-7, with 7 bases matching TRBD1. V was clipped by 5 bases and J by 1 base; unmatched bases: 6. CDR1 is SGHKS and CDR2 is YYEKEE in the germline V gene (reference sequence). This CDR3 spans 14 amino acids. The CDR3 nucleotides read TGTGCCAGCAGATCGAAGGACAGGTCCTACGAGCAGTACTTC. It is translated as CASRSKDRSYEQYF. Complete variable domain (other parts from reference TRBV5-5 and TRBJ2-7): DAGVTQSPTHLIKTRGQQVTLRCSPISGHKSVSWYQQVLGQGPQFIFQYYEKEERGRGNFPDRFSARQFPNYSSELNVNALLLGDSALYLCASRSKDRSYEQYFGPGTRLTVT.

The rearrangement joins TRBV5-1 to TRBJ2-5; TRBD1 is a possible D gene (6 bases). This CDR3 has 15 amino acids. Between the trimmed V and J ends, which lost 4 bases and 2 bases, there was a span of 15 bases. In germline, CDR1 is SGHRS, CDR2 YFSETQ. The CDR3 region is CASSPIEGVQETQYF. DNA of the CDR3: TGCGCCAGCAGCCCCATTGAGGGGGTTCAAGAGACCCAGTACTTC.

This clone was found once. The chain recombines TRBV19 with TRBJ1-4, with D possibly being TRBD1 (6 bases). V lost 5 bases and J 0 bases, leaving 16 bases between the germline ends. The CDR3 has 17 residues. The V gene's germline CDR1 is LNHDA and CDR2 SQIVND (reference sequence). CDR3 sequence reads: CASSYIGQYATNEKLFF. The CDR3 DNA reads as TGTGCCAGTAGTTATATCGGACAGTATGCAACTAATGAAAAACTGTTTTTT.

This clone was counted between two and nine times. V usage is TRBV30 and J usage is TRBJ1-5; tentative D call: TRBD1 (5 bases). Per the germline V gene, CDR1 is GTSNPN and CDR2 is SVGIG (reference sequence). V gave up 5 bases and J gave up 4 bases, with 12 bases separating them. This CDR3 is built from 13 residues. The CDR3 spells CAWARGGNQPQHF. The CDR3, as DNA: TGTGCCTGGGCAAGGGGAGGAAATCAGCCCCAGCATTTT.

This rearrangement joins TRBV19 to TRBJ2-2; D gene ambiguous. Trimming cost V 3 bases and J 7 bases, with 9 bases left between them. Germline assignment: CDR1 LNHDA and CDR2 SQIVND (reference sequence). The CDR3 totals 13 residues. In DNA, the CDR3 is TGTGCCAGTAGTATCAATCAGAACGGGGAGCTGTTTTTT. Residues: CASSINQNGELFF.

The V call is TRBV19, the J call TRBJ1-2; D gene uncertain. Germline V lookup: CDR1 LNHDA, CDR2 SQIVND (reference sequence). This CDR3 has 14 residues. With 5 bases removed from V and 5 bases from J, the gap between germline ends came to 15 bases. DNA of the CDR3: TGTGCCAGTAGTCTTCGGGGAGGAGAATATGGCTACACCTTC. It codes for CASSLRGGEYGYTF.

This clone was detected only once. The chain combines TRBV9 with TRBJ2-7, with TRBD2 matching 8 bases. The CDR3 runs 16 residues. CDR1 SGDLS and CDR2 YYNGEE come from the germline V gene. The trim removed 0 bases at V and 6 bases at J, leaving 11 bases unmatched. This CDR3 is CASSVVPAGALGEQYF. The CDR3 DNA reads TGTGCCAGCAGCGTAGTCCCAGCGGGGGCCCTGGGCGAGCAGTACTTC.

This chain links TRBV7-4 with TRBJ2-4, with TRBD1 matching 9 bases. This CDR3 has 19 residues. After removal of 1 base from V and 0 bases from J, the junction contained 10 bases not matched to a gene. Germline lookup yields CDR1 SGHVT and CDR2 SQSDAQ. The CDR3: CASSLGTGGEVLAKNIQYF. CDR3 coding DNA: TGTGCCAGCAGCTTAGGCACAGGGGGCGAAGTTTTAGCCAAAAACATTCAGTACTTC.

This chain links TRBV12-2 with TRBJ2-7; the table's D call TRBD1 went unverified against the DNA. TRBV12-2 is a known pseudogene. The CDR3 runs 16 residues. The CDR3 sequence: CASRLNSGLKYYEQYF. The DNA for the CDR3 is TGTGCAAGTCGCTTAAATTCAGGTCTGAAATACTACGAGCAGTACTTC.

This sequence joins TRBV28 and TRBJ1-2; D unresolved. V lost 4 bases, J lost 4 bases, and 10 bases lay in between. Germline V lookup: CDR1 MDHEN, CDR2 SYDVKM. The length of the CDR3 is 13 residues. CDR3 region: CASSSGLSYGYTF. In DNA form, the CDR3 reads TGTGCCAGCAGTTCGGGGTTGAGCTATGGCTACACCTTC.

V is TRBV3-1 (or the pseudogene TRBV3-2) and J is TRBJ2-7; 7 nucleotides align to TRBD1. The CDR3 totals 13 residues. Germline CDR1 and CDR2: LGHDT and YNNKEL (reference sequence). The V segment lost 4 bases and the J segment 4 bases; nucleotides outside the gene matches: 4. CDR3 sequence: CASSLGQKYEQYF. Written as DNA, the CDR3 is TGTGCCAGCAGCCTGGGACAGAAATACGAGCAGTACTTC.

This chain links TRBV7-2 with TRBJ2-1, with D unresolved. The V end was cut by 1 base, the J end by 4 bases, with 8 bases between. Germline values: CDR1 SGHTA, CDR2 FQGNSA. This CDR3 region has 14 residues. CDR3 protein: CASSLGTEYNEQFF. The CDR3 DNA sequence: TGTGCCAGCAGCTTAGGAACAGAATACAATGAGCAGTTCTTC.

The chain couples TRBV5-1 to TRBJ1-6; D perhaps matches TRBD1 (5 bases). The CDR3 is 15 amino acids. Trimming pared 0 bases from V and 10 bases from J, leaving 14 bases between. Germline V gene data show CDR1 as SGHRS and CDR2 as YFSETQ. CDR3 DNA sequence: TGCGCCAGCAGCTTGGACTCAGGGAGCGGGTCACCCCTCCACTTT. It translates to CASSLDSGSGSPLHF.

This rearrangement joins TRBV9 to TRBJ2-3, with 9 bases fitting TRBD2. CDR1 is SGDLS and CDR2 is YYNGEE in the germline V gene. This CDR3 has 20 residues. J was trimmed by 1 base and V by 4 bases; bases with no gene match: 19. The CDR3 sequence is CASSHPGGLAGSWGTDTQYF. The CDR3 bases are TGTGCCAGCAGCCACCCTGGCGGGCTAGCGGGGTCCTGGGGCACAGATACGCAGTATTTT.

In its sample, this clone was seen a few times. The rearrangement uses TRBV6-4 and TRBJ1-3; weak D call: TRBD1 (5 bases). The germline V and J ends were trimmed by 11 bases and 1 base, with 18 bases remaining between them. The germline CDR1 and CDR2 sequences are MRHNA and SNTAGT. The CDR3 length is 15 residues. CDR3 DNA sequence: TGTGCCCCCTGGGGCGCGGAACAGTCTGGAAACACCATATATTTT. Translating gives CAPWGAEQSGNTIYF.